The clone carrying this TCR beta chain was seen only once. Its antigen is not known. The data derive from a study of identical twins' blood T cells. Overall study results and limits: Twins shared more top CDR3 clonotypes than unrelated donors did.

One entry per CDR3 protein results from TCRdb running MiXCR on the 5' RACE reads. Among 350,000 to 400,000 distinct CDR3 sequences listed, roughly 31% were seen once. Germline assignment: CDR1 MNHNS and CDR2 SASEGT. The CDR3 length is 16 residues. The V and J ends lost 2 bases and 4 bases, in that order; junction bases with no gene match: 7. The chain carries TRBV6-1 and TRBJ2-1; 8 nucleotides align to TRBD1. Sequenced: PBMCs. The sequence was obtained from a woman aged 18-49 years in good health. The CDR3 bases are TGTGCCAGCAGTGAACTGTCAGGGGGCGAGTACAATGAGCAGTTCTTC. This encodes CASSELSGGEYNEQFF.